This T cell receptor (beta chain) was sequenced during a study of T-cell reconstitution after alpha-beta-depleted transplantation in children. This clonotype was recorded a few times. This CDR3 is 14 amino acids long. Trimming pared 1 base from V and 9 bases from J, leaving 10 bases between. Per the germline V gene, CDR1 is SGHAT and CDR2 is FQNNGV. As it was prepared, the TCRbeta library received unique molecular identifiers. In TCRdb, the PCR reads were re-called with MiXCR into one record per CDR3 protein. The repertoire holds about 360,000 distinct CDR3 sequences, with less than 15% as singletons.

The V and J genes are TRBV11-2 and TRBJ1-6, with D tentatively TRBD1 (5 bases). Source: PBMCs, taken from the stem cell graft. This receptor was taken from a human donor who donated a stem cell graft to a child with Fanconi anemia. The CDR3 DNA follows: TGTGCCAGCAGCTTAGCTCGGGGGGGTTCACCCCTCCACTTT. It specifies CASSLARGGSPLHF.